This TCR beta chain derives from a study of T cells in Graves' hyperthyroidism and ophthalmopathy. The source material, RNA transcripts, was used to amplify TCR beta CDR3 regions. HTBI primers were employed in a first-round RT-PCR of the TCR CDR3. TCRdb processed the multiplex PCR reads anew with MiXCR; each CDR3 protein has one entry. This sample has around 290,000 distinct CDR3 sequences; about an eighth occur once, and the top ten carry 7.8%. The sample, blood from the first hyperthyroidism diagnosis, precedes any ophthalmopathy symptoms. The table lists this clonotype with many counts. The sequence was collected from a woman aged 30 to 39 with Graves' hyperthyroidism that later progressed to Graves' ophthalmopathy. Source material: blood.

CDR3 sequence: CASIQYRGSYEQYF. In DNA form, the CDR3 reads TGTGCCAGCATCCAGTACAGGGGCTCCTACGAGCAGTACTTC. This chain joins TRBV28 and TRBJ2-7; 7 nucleotides match TRBD1. The CDR3 loop spans 14 amino acids. Germline assignment: CDR1 MDHEN and CDR2 SYDVKM. V was pared by 7 bases and J by 0 bases, with 6 bases of the junction left unmatched.